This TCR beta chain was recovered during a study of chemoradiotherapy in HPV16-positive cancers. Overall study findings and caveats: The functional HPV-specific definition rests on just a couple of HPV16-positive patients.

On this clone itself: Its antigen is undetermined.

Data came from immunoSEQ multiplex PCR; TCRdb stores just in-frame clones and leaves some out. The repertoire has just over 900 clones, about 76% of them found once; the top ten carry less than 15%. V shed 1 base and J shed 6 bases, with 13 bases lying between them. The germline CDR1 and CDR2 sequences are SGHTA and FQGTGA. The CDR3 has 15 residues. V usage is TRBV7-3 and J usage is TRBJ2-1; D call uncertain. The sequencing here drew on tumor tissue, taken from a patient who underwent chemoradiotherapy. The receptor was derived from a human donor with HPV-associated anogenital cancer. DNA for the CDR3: TGTGCCAGCAGCTTAAGTGTGGGTACCCTCAATGAGCAGTTCTTC. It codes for CASSLSVGTLNEQFF.